This T cell receptor beta chain was documented in a study of blood T cell repertoires in COVID-19. Background on the study: COVID-19 samples, acute and convalescent, were from the United States, Italy and Spain. T cells, B-cell-depleted T cells, or PBMCs supplied cDNA or gDNA.

Per the study methods: Estimation of nucleated cell counts relied on the amplification of reference gene primers. Method: immunoSEQ multiplex PCR; TCRdb's copy keeps in-frame clones and lacks some. V, J and clone size derive from that table, while D and trimming were established from the DNA sequence. The table has hundreds of thousands of clones, approximately 88% seen once. The receptor comes from a woman aged 25-40 years who had recovered from COVID-19. The sequenced sample was peripheral blood.

The CDR3 is CSVLGTGEETQYF. The CDR3 bases are TGCAGCGTACTCGGGACAGGGGAAGAGACCCAGTACTTC. The chain couples TRBV29-1 to TRBJ2-5; 10 bases match TRBD1. CDR3 length: 13 residues. The V gene end was trimmed by 6 bases and the J gene end by 3 bases; junction bases not matched to a gene: 4. Germline CDR1 is SQVTM and CDR2 is ANQGSEA.